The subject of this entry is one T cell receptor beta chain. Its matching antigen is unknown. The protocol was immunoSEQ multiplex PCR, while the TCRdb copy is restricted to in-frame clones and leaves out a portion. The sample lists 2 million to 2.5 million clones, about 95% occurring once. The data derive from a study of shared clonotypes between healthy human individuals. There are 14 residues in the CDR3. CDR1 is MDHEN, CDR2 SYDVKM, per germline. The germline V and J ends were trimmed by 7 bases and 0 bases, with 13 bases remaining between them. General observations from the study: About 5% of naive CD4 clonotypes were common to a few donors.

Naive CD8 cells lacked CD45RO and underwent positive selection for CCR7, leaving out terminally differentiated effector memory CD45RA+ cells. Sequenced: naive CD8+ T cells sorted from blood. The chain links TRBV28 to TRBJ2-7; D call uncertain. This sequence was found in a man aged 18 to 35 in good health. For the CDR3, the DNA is TGTGCCAGCAATCGTCCGACGAGCTCCTACGAGCAGTACTTC. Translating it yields CASNRPTSSYEQYF.